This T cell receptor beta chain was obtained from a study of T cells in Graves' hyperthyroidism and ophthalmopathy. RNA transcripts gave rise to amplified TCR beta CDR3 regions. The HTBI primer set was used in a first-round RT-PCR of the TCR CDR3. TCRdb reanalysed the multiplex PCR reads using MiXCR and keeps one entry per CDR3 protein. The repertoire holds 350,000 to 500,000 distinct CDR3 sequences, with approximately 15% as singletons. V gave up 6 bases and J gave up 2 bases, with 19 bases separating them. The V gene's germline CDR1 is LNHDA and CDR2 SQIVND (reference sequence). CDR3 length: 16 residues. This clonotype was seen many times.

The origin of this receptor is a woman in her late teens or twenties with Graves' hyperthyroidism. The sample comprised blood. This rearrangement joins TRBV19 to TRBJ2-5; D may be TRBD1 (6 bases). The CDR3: CASSPQLDRPQETQYF. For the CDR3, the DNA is TGTGCCAGTAGCCCCCAACTTGACAGGCCGCAAGAGACCCAGTACTTC.